The 32 T cell receptor beta chains below all came from one sample that was sequenced in a study of blood T cell repertoires in COVID-19. Only in-frame clones appear in the TCRdb table, and some are missing; sequencing was by immunoSEQ multiplex PCR. The repertoire holds around 300,000 clones, with approximately 90% as singletons. Material for sequencing was peripheral blood. Receptors were obtained from a woman in her fifties or sixties with COVID-19, enrolled during active disease.

A remark on this clone: Other DNA sequences in the sample encode the same CDR3. The rearrangement joins TRBV27 to TRBJ1-2, with a tentative D call TRBD1 (6 bases). Germline V gene data show CDR1 as MNHEY and CDR2 as SMNVEV (reference sequence). Deletions cut 0 bases from V and 7 bases from J, with 12 bases between. This CDR3 is 14 amino acids long. The CDR3 DNA reads TGTGCCAGCAGTTTATCGGGGGCGGGGGGTGGCTACACCTTC. It translates to CASSLSGAGGGYTF.

This clone was observed once. The chain carries TRBV9 and TRBJ1-1; D gene ambiguous. Trimming left V 0 bases short and J 1 base short, with 13 bases between. CDR3 length: 16 residues. Germline-derived CDR1 and CDR2 are SGDLS and YYNGEE. CDR3 sequence reads: CASSVVAREANTEAFF. DNA of the CDR3: TGTGCCAGCAGCGTAGTCGCACGGGAGGCGAACACTGAAGCTTTCTTT.

J is TRBJ1-1 and V is TRBV18, with 7 bases matching TRBD1. This CDR3 is 15 amino acids long. CDR1 KGHSH and CDR2 LQKENI come from the germline V gene. With V trimmed by 5 bases and J by 0 bases, 6 bases remained unmatched. CDR3: CASSIAQGVNTEAFF. In DNA form, the CDR3 reads TGTGCCAGCTCAATAGCCCAGGGGGTGAACACTGAAGCTTTCTTT. Complete variable domain (other parts from reference TRBV18 and TRBJ1-1): NAGVMQNPRHLVRRRGQEARLRCSPMKGHSHVYWYRQLPEEGLKFMVYLQKENIIDESGMPKERFSAEFPKEGPSILRIQQVVRGDSAAYFCASSIAQGVNTEAFFGQGTRLTVV.

V usage is TRBV28 and J usage is TRBJ2-7; TRBD1 aligns across 8 bases. There are 13 residues in the CDR3. V was pared by 8 bases and J by 6 bases, with 9 bases of the junction left unmatched. CDR1 and CDR2 (germline): MDHEN, SYDVKM. The CDR3, as DNA: TGTGCCAGCTATACAGGGGGTCGGTCCGAGCAGTACTTC. It encodes CASYTGGRSEQYF.

The rearrangement uses TRBV27 and TRBJ2-1; 10 bases line up with TRBD2. Unmatched junction bases numbered 8, after V lost 3 bases and J lost 9 bases. The CDR3 spans 15 residues. In germline, CDR1 is MNHEY, CDR2 SMNVEV (reference sequence). In DNA form, the CDR3 reads TGTGCCAGCAGTTTGCGGGCTAGCGGGAGCGGTGAGCAGTTCTTC. It specifies CASSLRASGSGEQFF.

The chain couples TRBV6-2 or TRBV6-3 to TRBJ2-2; no firm D call. The germline V and J ends were trimmed by 6 bases and 6 bases, with 8 bases remaining between them. CDR1 MNHEY and CDR2 SVGEGT come from the germline V gene. The CDR3 runs to 12 residues. CDR3 residues: CASSLHSGELFF. CDR3 bases: TGTGCCAGCAGCCTCCATTCCGGGGAGCTGTTTTTT.

The CDR3 sequence: CASSIYRGRAYNEQFF. For the CDR3, the DNA is TGTGCCAGTAGTATTTATCGCGGGAGGGCCTACAATGAGCAGTTCTTC. The chain is built from TRBV19 and TRBJ2-1; TRBD2 matches at 9 bases. Germline V lookup: CDR1 LNHDA, CDR2 SQIVND (reference sequence). V shed 3 bases, J shed 2 bases, and the junction held 5 bases outside the gene matches. This CDR3 region has 16 residues.

The chain joins TRBV30 to TRBJ2-3, with D unresolved. The CDR3 consists of 12 residues. Trimming cost V 2 bases and J 4 bases, with 7 bases left between them. The germline V gene encodes CDR1 GTSNPN and CDR2 SVGIG (reference sequence). CDR3 DNA: TGTGCCTGGAGTAGTAGCCCAGATACGCAGTATTTT. Its protein product is CAWSSSPDTQYF. The full variable domain, completed using reference TRBV30 and TRBJ2-3, is SQTIHQWPATLVQPVGSPLSLECTVEGTSNPNLYWYRQAAGRGLQLLFYSVGIGQISSEVPQNLSASRPQDRQFILSSKKLLLSDSGFYLCAWSSSPDTQYFGPGTRLTVL.

The V call is TRBV24-1, the J call TRBJ1-1; TRBD1 matches at 7 bases. The CDR3 covers 13 residues. V lost 8 bases and J lost 7; bases outside the gene matches: 9. In germline, CDR1 is KGHDR, CDR2 SFDVKD. The CDR3 coding sequence is TGTGCCACCACGGCAGGGGGACATGGTGAAGCTTTCTTT. Its protein product is CATTAGGHGEAFF.

The V call is TRBV2, the J call TRBJ2-3; 12 bases fit TRBD2. Germline CDR1 SNHLY, CDR2 FYNNEI. V gave up 4 bases and J gave up 3 bases; unmatched junction bases: 5. This CDR3 is 16 amino acids long. In DNA form, the CDR3 reads TGTGCCAGCAGTGGACTAGCGGGAGTGTCTACAGATACGCAGTATTTT. The encoded protein is CASSGLAGVSTDTQYF.

The chain uses TRBV27 and TRBJ1-2; possibly TRBD1 for D (5 bases). Germline CDR1 is MNHEY and CDR2 is SMNVEV (reference sequence). The CDR3 is 15 amino acids. V lost 4 bases and J 2 bases, leaving 14 bases between the germline ends. The chain's CDR3 is CASSSAGRSNYGYTF. The CDR3 nucleotides read TGTGCCAGCAGTTCGGCAGGGAGGTCCAACTATGGCTACACCTTC.

The chain has TRBV30 and TRBJ2-7; 12 bases fit TRBD2. The CDR3 has 17 residues. The germline V gene has CDR1 GTSNPN and CDR2 SVGIG (reference sequence). Trimming cost V 6 bases and J 6 bases; bases outside gene matches: 18. The CDR3 DNA reads as TGTGCCTGTACCTCTACCCCCCTAGCGGGAGGGCAGGGCGAGCAGTACTTC. Protein product: CACTSTPLAGGQGEQYF. Looking up the rest from reference TRBV30 and TRBJ2-7 gives the full variable domain: SQTIHQWPATLVQPVGSPLSLECTVEGTSNPNLYWYRQAAGRGLQLLFYSVGIGQISSEVPQNLSASRPQDRQFILSSKKLLLSDSGFYLCACTSTPLAGGQGEQYFGPGTRLTVT.

The chain is built from TRBV19 and TRBJ2-5; no clear D gene. Trimming left V 4 bases short and J 0 bases short, with 6 bases between. This CDR3 comprises 13 residues. Germline V gives CDR1 LNHDA, CDR2 SQIVND (reference sequence). CDR3: CASSTQYQETQYF. The CDR3 nucleotides read TGTGCCAGTAGTACCCAGTACCAAGAGACCCAGTACTTC.

The rearrangement links TRBV18 to TRBJ2-7; D is possibly TRBD2 (6 bases). CDR3 length: 13 amino acids. The germline gives CDR1 KGHSH, CDR2 LQKENI. The V and J ends lost 5 bases and 6 bases respectively, with 14 bases between them. The CDR3, as DNA: TGTGCCAGCTCATACGGAACAGCGGGCGAGCAGTACTTC. Translating gives CASSYGTAGEQYF. Supplemented by reference TRBV18 and TRBJ2-7, the full variable domain reads NAGVMQNPRHLVRRRGQEARLRCSPMKGHSHVYWYRQLPEEGLKFMVYLQKENIIDESGMPKERFSAEFPKEGPSILRIQQVVRGDSAAYFCASSYGTAGEQYFGPGTRLTVT.

The chain couples TRBV5-1 to TRBJ2-7, with 10 bases lining up with TRBD2. Germline V gives CDR1 SGHRS, CDR2 YFSETQ. The J segment lost 7 bases and the V segment lost 0 bases, leaving 7 bases of the junction unmatched. The CDR3 loop spans 15 amino acids. The CDR3 protein is CASSLVASGSQEQYF. CDR3 nucleotide sequence: TGCGCCAGCAGCTTGGTGGCTAGCGGGAGTCAGGAGCAGTACTTC.

This chain links TRBV3-1 (or the pseudogene TRBV3-2) with TRBJ2-7; D call uncertain. Trimming removed 5 bases from V and 7 bases from J, with 9 bases in between. The CDR3 length is 11 residues. Germline V gene data show CDR1 as LGHDT and CDR2 as YNNKEL (reference sequence). For the CDR3, the DNA is TGTGCCAGCAGCGTACGGTGGGAGCAGTACTTC. Residues: CASSVRWEQYF.

This chain links TRBV5-6 with TRBJ2-7; unclear D gene. CDR3 length: 11 residues. Germline CDR1 and CDR2: SGHDT and YYEEEE. Deletions cut 2 bases from V and 3 bases from J, with 3 bases between. CDR3 nucleotide sequence: TGTGCCAGCAGCTTCGGCTACGAGCAGTACTTC. It specifies CASSFGYEQYF. Drawing the rest from reference TRBV5-6 and TRBJ2-7, the complete variable domain is DAGVTQSPTHLIKTRGQQVTLRCSPKSGHDTVSWYQQALGQGPQFIFQYYEEEERQRGNFPDRFSGHQFPNYSSELNVNALLLGDSALYLCASSFGYEQYFGPGTRLTVT.

V gene TRBV2 combines with J gene TRBJ1-5; D ambiguous. The V gene's germline CDR1 is SNHLY and CDR2 FYNNEI. V was clipped by 5 bases and J by 4 bases, with 9 bases between them. This CDR3 is built from 13 residues. The CDR3: CASSLELNQPQHF. The CDR3 region has the DNA TGTGCCAGCAGTCTAGAACTAAATCAGCCCCAGCATTTT.

The genes are TRBV11-2 and TRBJ2-1; D not certain. The CDR3 runs 12 residues. Trimming cost V 8 bases and J 12 bases, with 17 bases left between them. Germline V lookup: CDR1 SGHAT, CDR2 FQNNGV. CDR3 in DNA: TGTGCCAGCTCGCGGCCCGCATTTACGCAGTTCTTC. This sequence encodes CASSRPAFTQFF.

The genes are TRBV19 and TRBJ2-7, with D maybe TRBD1 (6 bases). V lost 3 bases to trimming and J lost 6 bases, with 18 bases between them. Germline assignment: CDR1 LNHDA and CDR2 SQIVND (reference sequence). CDR3 size: 15 residues. The CDR3 sequence is CASSIQGLGRREQYF. CDR3 bases: TGTGCCAGTAGTATCCAGGGGCTGGGGAGACGCGAGCAGTACTTC.

This clone was seen a few times. This sequence joins TRBV12-3 or TRBV12-4 and TRBJ2-2, with D unclear. This CDR3 contains 13 residues. Trimming cost V 7 bases and J 0 bases, with 6 bases left between them. The CDR3 is CASNSPNTGELFF. In DNA, the CDR3 is TGTGCCAGCAACAGTCCGAACACCGGGGAGCTGTTTTTT.

This chain joins TRBV11-3 and TRBJ2-7; 11 nucleotides match TRBD2. The CDR3 has 18 residues. The V and J ends lost 4 bases and 5 bases, in that order; junction bases with no gene match: 16. Germline values: CDR1 SGHNT, CDR2 YENEEA. The DNA of the CDR3 is TGTGCCAGCAGCTCAATGAACCCCCTAGCGGGAGGTCGGGACGAGCAGTACTTC. Translation gives CASSSMNPLAGGRDEQYF.

This rearrangement joins TRBV19 to TRBJ2-1, with a weak D call TRBD1 (6 bases). The CDR3 contains 13 residues. CDR1 and CDR2 from the germline V gene are LNHDA and SQIVND (reference sequence). Trimming took 4 bases from V and 5 from J, leaving 9 bases between them. In DNA form, the CDR3 reads TGTGCCAGTAGTACTGGACAGAACAATGAGCAGTTCTTC. Its protein product is CASSTGQNNEQFF.

The chain joins TRBV5-1 to TRBJ2-2; 10 bases are a match to TRBD2. V was clipped by 1 base and J by 9 bases; unmatched bases: 3. Per germline, CDR1 SGHRS and CDR2 YFSETQ. This CDR3 has 14 amino acids. The CDR3 protein is CASSLPSGSRELFF. The CDR3 nucleotides are TGCGCCAGCAGCTTGCCTAGCGGGAGTCGGGAGCTGTTTTTT.

The chain combines TRBV9 with TRBJ1-6; D ambiguous. V gave up 0 bases and J gave up 5 bases, with 6 bases separating them. The germline V gene has CDR1 SGDLS and CDR2 YYNGEE. The CDR3 consists of 14 residues. The CDR3 DNA sequence: TGTGCCAGCAGCGTAGGGCGGAATAATTCACCCCTCCACTTT. It is translated as CASSVGRNNSPLHF.

With respect to this clone: This specimen includes other DNA sequences encoding the same CDR3. The chain recombines TRBV5-1 with TRBJ2-7, with a tentative D call TRBD1 (5 bases). The germline gives CDR1 SGHRS, CDR2 YFSETQ. CDR3 length equals 14 residues. V lost 1 base to trimming and J lost 2 bases, with 10 bases between them. CDR3 in amino acids: CASSLTGSTYEQYF. DNA for the CDR3: TGCGCCAGCAGCTTGACAGGTAGCACCTACGAGCAGTACTTC.

This chain links TRBV14 with TRBJ1-2, with unresolved D. The CDR3 is 18 residues long. The V gene lost 2 bases and the J gene lost 7 bases, with 26 bases spanning the gap. From germline, CDR1 is SGHDN and CDR2 FVKESK. The CDR3 coding sequence is TGTGCCAGCAGCCAATTAGGAGCAAAGACCGTACTTTCCTCTGGCTACACCTTC. This encodes CASSQLGAKTVLSSGYTF. Filled out from reference TRBV14 and TRBJ1-2, the complete variable domain reads EAGVTQFPSHSVIEKGQTVTLRCDPISGHDNLYWYRRVMGKEIKFLLHFVKESKQDESGMPNNRFLAERTGGTYSTLKVQPAELEDSGVYFCASSQLGAKTVLSSGYTFGSGTRLTVV.

The genes are TRBV9 and TRBJ2-7; D is possibly TRBD1 (6 bases). Looked up from germline, CDR1 is SGDLS and CDR2 is YYNGEE. The V end was cut by 7 bases, the J end by 7 bases, with 21 bases between. This CDR3 spans 14 amino acids. Here the CDR3 DNA reads TGTGCCAGCCCTTGGGGGCGCCCTTCCTTGGAGCAGTACTTC. It codes for CASPWGRPSLEQYF.

Turning to this clone: Because the CDR3's place on the DNA is in doubt, the DNA is left out and the CDR3 is given as listed by TCRdb. V and J are TRBV19 and TRBJ2-1; the table's D call, TRBD2, has no DNA check behind it. The germline V gene has CDR1 LNHDA and CDR2 SQIVND (reference sequence). The CDR3 length is 14 residues, termini included. CDR3 sequence reads: CASTSGGPFDEQFF.

The chain carries TRBV6-5 and TRBJ2-2; D possibly corresponds to TRBD2 (6 bases). Germline loops: CDR1 MNHEY, CDR2 SVGAGI. The CDR3 has 14 amino acids. The V gene lost 6 bases and the J gene lost 6 bases, with 14 bases spanning the gap. CDR3 DNA: TGTGCCAGCAGAACGGGACTTCAACCCGGGGAGCTGTTTTTT. Its protein product is CASRTGLQPGELFF.

J is TRBJ2-5 and V is TRBV6-5; D gene ambiguous. CDR1 and CDR2 from the germline V gene are MNHEY and SVGAGI. Trimming removed 0 bases at V and 7 bases at J, with 12 bases between. The CDR3 is 14 residues long. CDR3 residues: CASSYSRSAGTQYF. CDR3 coding DNA: TGTGCCAGCAGTTACTCGAGATCTGCCGGGACCCAGTACTTC.

CDR3: CASRGPAPFPYEQYF. The CDR3 DNA sequence: TGTGCCAGCAGGGGCCCAGCTCCTTTCCCCTACGAGCAGTACTTC. The rearrangement joins TRBV27 to TRBJ2-7; D unresolved. Per germline, CDR1 MNHEY and CDR2 SMNVEV (reference sequence). Trimming shortened V by 6 bases and J by 2 bases, and 17 bases separated the two germline ends. This CDR3 region has 15 residues.